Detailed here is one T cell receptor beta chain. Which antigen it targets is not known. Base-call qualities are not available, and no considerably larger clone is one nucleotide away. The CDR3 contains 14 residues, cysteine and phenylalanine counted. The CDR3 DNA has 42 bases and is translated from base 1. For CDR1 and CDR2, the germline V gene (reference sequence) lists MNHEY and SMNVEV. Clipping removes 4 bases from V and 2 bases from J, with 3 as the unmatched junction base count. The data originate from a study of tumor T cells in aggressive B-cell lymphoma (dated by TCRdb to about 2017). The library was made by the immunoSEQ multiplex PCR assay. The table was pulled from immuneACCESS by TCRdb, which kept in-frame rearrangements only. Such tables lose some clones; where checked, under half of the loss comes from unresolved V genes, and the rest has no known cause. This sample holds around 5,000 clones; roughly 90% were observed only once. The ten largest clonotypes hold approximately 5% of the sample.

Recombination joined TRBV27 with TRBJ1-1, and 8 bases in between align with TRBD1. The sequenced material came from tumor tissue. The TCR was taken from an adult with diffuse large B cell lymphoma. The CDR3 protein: CASSYRGGNTEAFF. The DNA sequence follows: TGTGCCAGCAGTTACAGGGGGGGCAACACTGAAGCTTTCTTT.